The present T cell receptor (beta chain) was sequenced within a study of CD8 T cells in Susac syndrome. With random hexamers, about 0.45 to 1 ug RNA was reverse transcribed. TCRdb reprocessed the immunoSEQ multiplex PCR reads with MiXCR, giving one entry per CDR3 protein. The sample has roughly 190,000 distinct CDR3 sequences, around 95% seen once. The CDR3 totals 12 residues. Germline CDR1 LGHDT, CDR2 YNNKEL (reference sequence). V lost 2 bases to trimming and J lost 7 bases, with 5 bases between them. Regarding this clonotype: The antigen remains unidentified.

Overall study results and limits: The peak of CD8+ clonal expansion in Susac was seen in TEMRA cells and active patients.

The sequence came from a human donor with Susac syndrome. Sequences were obtained from CD8+ T cells from PBMCs. This rearrangement joins TRBV3-1 to TRBJ1-4; D call uncertain. The CDR3 reads CASSQRGEKLFF. The CDR3 nucleotides read TGTGCCAGCAGCCAACGGGGTGAAAAACTGTTTTTT.